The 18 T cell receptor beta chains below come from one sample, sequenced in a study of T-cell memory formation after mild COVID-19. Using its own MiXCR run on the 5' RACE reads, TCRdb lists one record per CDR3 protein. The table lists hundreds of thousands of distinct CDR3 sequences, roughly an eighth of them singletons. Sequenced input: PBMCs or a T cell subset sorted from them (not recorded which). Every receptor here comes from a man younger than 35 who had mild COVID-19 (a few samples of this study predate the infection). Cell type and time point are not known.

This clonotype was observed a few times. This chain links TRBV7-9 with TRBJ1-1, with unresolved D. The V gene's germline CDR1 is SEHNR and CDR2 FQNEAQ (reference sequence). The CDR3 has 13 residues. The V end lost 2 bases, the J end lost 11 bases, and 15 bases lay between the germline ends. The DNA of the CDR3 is TGTGCCAGCAGCTTAAAGGACGGTCGAGGGGCTTTCTTT. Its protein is CASSLKDGRGAFF.

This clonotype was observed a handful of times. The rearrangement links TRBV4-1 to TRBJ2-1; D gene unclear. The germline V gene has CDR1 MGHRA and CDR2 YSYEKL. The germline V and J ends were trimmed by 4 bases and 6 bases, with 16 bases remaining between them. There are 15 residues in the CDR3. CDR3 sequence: CASSLSPGRANEQFF. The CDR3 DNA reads TGCGCCAGCAGCCTCTCCCCCGGGCGAGCCAATGAGCAGTTCTTC.

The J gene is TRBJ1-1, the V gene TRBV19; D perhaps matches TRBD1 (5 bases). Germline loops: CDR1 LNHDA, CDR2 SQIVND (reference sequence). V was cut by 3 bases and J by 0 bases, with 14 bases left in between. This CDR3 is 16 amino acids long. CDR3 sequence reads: CASSIGAGPMNTEAFF. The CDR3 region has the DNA TGTGCCAGTAGTATCGGGGCTGGCCCCATGAACACTGAAGCTTTCTTT.

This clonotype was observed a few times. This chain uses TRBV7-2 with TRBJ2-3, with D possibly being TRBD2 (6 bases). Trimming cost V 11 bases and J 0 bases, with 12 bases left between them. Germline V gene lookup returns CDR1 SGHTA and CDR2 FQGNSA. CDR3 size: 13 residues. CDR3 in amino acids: CAGGNYSTDTQYF. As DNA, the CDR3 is TGTGCCGGGGGGAATTATAGCACAGATACGCAGTATTTT.

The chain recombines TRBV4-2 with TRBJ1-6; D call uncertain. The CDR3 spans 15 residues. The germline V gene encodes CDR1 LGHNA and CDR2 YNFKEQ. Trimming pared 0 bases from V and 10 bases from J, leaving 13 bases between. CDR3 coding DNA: TGTGCCAGCAGCCAAGAAGTTGGGGTGAGCTCACCCCTCCACTTT. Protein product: CASSQEVGVSSPLHF.

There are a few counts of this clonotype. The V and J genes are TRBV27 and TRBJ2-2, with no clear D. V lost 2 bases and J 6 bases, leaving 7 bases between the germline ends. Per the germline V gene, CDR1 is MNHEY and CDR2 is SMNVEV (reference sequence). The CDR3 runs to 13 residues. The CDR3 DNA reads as TGTGCCAGCAGTTTAGTGAGTGCCGGGGAGCTGTTTTTT. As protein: CASSLVSAGELFF.

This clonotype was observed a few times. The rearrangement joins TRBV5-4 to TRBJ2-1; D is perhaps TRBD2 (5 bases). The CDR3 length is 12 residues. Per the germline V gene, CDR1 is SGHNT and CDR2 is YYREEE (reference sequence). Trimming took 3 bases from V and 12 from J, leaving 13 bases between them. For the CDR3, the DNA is TGTGCCAGCAGCTCTGTCCCGGACTCGCAGTTCTTC. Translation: CASSSVPDSQFF.

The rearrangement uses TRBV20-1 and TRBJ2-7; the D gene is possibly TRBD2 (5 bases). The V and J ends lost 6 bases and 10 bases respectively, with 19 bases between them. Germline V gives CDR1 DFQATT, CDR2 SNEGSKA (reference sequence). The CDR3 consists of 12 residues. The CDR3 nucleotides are TGCAGTGCCCCAAATACGGGGAGCCCCCAGTACTTC. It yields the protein CSAPNTGSPQYF.

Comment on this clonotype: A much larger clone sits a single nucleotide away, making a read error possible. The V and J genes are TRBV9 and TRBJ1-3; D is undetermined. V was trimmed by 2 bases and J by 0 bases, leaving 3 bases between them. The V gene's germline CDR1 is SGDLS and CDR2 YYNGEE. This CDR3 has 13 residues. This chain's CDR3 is CASSVYSGNTIYF. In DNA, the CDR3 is TGTGCCAGCAGCGTGTACTCTGGAAACACCATATATTTT.

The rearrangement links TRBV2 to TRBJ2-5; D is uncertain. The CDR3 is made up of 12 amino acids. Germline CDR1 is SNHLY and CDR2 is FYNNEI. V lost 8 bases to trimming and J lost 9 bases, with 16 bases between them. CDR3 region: CASGPRDEAQYF. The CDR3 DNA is TGTGCCAGCGGGCCAAGGGATGAAGCCCAGTACTTC.

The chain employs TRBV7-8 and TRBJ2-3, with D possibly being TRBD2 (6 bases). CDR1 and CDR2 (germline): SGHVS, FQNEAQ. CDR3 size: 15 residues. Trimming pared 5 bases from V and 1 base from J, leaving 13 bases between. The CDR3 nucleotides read TGTGCCAGCAGCCGCGGGGACTTCGGCACAGATACGCAGTATTTT. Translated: CASSRGDFGTDTQYF.

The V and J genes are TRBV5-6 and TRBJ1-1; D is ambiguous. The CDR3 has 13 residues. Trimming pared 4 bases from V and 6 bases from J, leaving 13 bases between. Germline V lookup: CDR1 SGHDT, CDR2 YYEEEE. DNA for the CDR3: TGTGCCAGCAGCCCCGCCGGGTGGTCTGAAGCTTTCTTT. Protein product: CASSPAGWSEAFF.

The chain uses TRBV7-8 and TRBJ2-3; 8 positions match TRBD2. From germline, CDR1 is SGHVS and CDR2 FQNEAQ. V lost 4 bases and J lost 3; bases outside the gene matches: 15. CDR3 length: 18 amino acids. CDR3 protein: CASSYQRARLAKTDTQYF. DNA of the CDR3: TGTGCCAGCAGCTACCAGAGGGCGAGACTAGCGAAAACAGATACGCAGTATTTT.

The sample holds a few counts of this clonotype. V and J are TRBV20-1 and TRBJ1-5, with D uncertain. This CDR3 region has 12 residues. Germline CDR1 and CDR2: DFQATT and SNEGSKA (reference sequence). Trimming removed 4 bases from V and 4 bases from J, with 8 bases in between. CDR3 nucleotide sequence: TGCAGTGCTACCAACCCAAATCAGCCCCAGCATTTT. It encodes CSATNPNQPQHF.

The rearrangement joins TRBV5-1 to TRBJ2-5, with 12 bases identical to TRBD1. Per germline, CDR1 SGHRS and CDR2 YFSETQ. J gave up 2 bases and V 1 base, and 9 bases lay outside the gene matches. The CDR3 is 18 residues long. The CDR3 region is CASSLSPGTGGRQETQYF. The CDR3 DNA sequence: TGCGCCAGCAGCTTGTCCCCCGGGACAGGGGGCAGGCAAGAGACCCAGTACTTC.

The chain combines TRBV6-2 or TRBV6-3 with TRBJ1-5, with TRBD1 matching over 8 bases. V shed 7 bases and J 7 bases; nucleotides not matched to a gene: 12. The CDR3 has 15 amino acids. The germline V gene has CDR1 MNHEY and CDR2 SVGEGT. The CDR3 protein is CASTHRQGALQPQHF. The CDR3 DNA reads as TGTGCCAGCACCCACAGGCAGGGGGCTTTGCAGCCCCAGCATTTT.

CDR3 in DNA: TGTGCCAGCAGCTTAGCACCTTGGGACAGGGACTTCAATCAGCCCCAGCATTTT. Its translation: CASSLAPWDRDFNQPQHF. The chain carries TRBV7-2 and TRBJ1-5, with 9 bases that match TRBD1. The CDR3 totals 18 residues. V shed 0 bases and J 3 bases; nucleotides not matched to a gene: 9. The V gene's germline CDR1 is SGHTA and CDR2 FQGNSA.

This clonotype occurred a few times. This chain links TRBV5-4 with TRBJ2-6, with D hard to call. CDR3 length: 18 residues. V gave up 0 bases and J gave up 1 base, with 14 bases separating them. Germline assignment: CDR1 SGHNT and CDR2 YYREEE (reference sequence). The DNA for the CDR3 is TGTGCCAGCAGCTTGGCCGGTCTCCGGGCATCTGGGGCCAACGTCCTGACTTTC. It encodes CASSLAGLRASGANVLTF.